The 13 T cell receptor beta chains below were found in one sample sequenced in a study of control samples from healthy donors and cancer patients. Clones were sequenced by immunoSEQ multiplex PCR, and TCRdb holds only the in-frame ones, with some missing. In the table there are around 150,000 clones, about 90% of which are singletons. Sequenced input: blood. These receptors all come from a man aged 25-45 years in good health.

This rearrangement joins TRBV2 to TRBJ2-2; possibly TRBD1 for D (6 bases). Germline values: CDR1 SNHLY, CDR2 FYNNEI. V was shortened by 6 bases and J by 3 bases, with 17 bases between the two germline ends. The CDR3 consists of 16 residues. The CDR3: CASREQGTMYTGELFF. Here the CDR3 DNA reads TGTGCCAGCAGAGAACAGGGCACAATGTACACCGGGGAGCTGTTTTTT.

Only a few counts were recorded for this clone. V usage is TRBV11-2 and J usage is TRBJ1-1; D unresolved. Germline V gives CDR1 SGHAT, CDR2 FQNNGV. Trimming removed 0 bases from V and 9 bases from J, with 14 bases in between. The CDR3 consists of 14 residues. DNA for the CDR3: TGTGCCAGCAGCTTAGAGGGGTTGGTGGGAAAAGCTTTCTTT. It encodes CASSLEGLVGKAFF.

The chain joins TRBV28 to TRBJ1-1; TRBD1 might be the D (5 bases). V was cut by 6 bases and J by 3 bases, with 17 bases left in between. This CDR3 contains 15 residues. Germline CDR1 reads MDHEN; CDR2 reads SYDVKM. The CDR3 DNA sequence: TGTGCCAGCAGCTCCTTTGGGACCCGGTACACTGAAGCTTTCTTT. As protein: CASSSFGTRYTEAFF.

V usage is TRBV27 and J usage is TRBJ2-3, with 7 bases matching TRBD2. The CDR3 runs 14 residues. Trimming at V came to 4 bases and at J to 14 bases, leaving 15 bases not matched to a gene. Germline V gene sequence: CDR1 MNHEY, CDR2 SMNVEV (reference sequence). This CDR3 is CASSWERLAKRRYF. Written as DNA, the CDR3 is TGTGCCAGCAGTTGGGAAAGACTAGCCAAGCGGAGGTATTTT.

The chain is built from TRBV9 and TRBJ2-5; no reliable D call. Trimming stripped 3 bases from V and 4 bases from J, with 10 bases between. The CDR3 runs 13 residues. Germline loops: CDR1 SGDLS, CDR2 YYNGEE. CDR3 nucleotide sequence: TGTGCCAGCAGCGGCGCTTACGGAGAGACCCAGTACTTC. It is translated as CASSGAYGETQYF.

This chain uses TRBV15 with TRBJ2-4, with D perhaps given as TRBD1 or TRBD2 (5 bases each). The CDR3 is 14 residues long. The V gene lost 5 bases and the J gene lost 5 bases, with 13 bases spanning the gap. CDR1 LNHNV and CDR2 YYDKDF come from the germline V gene (reference sequence). The DNA of the CDR3 is TGTGCCACCAGCCCAACAAGGGACCAAAACATTCAGTACTTC. It translates to CATSPTRDQNIQYF. The whole variable domain, remainder taken from reference TRBV15 and TRBJ2-4, is DAMVIQNPRYQVTQFGKPVTLSCSQTLNHNVMYWYQQKSSQAPKLLFHYYDKDFNNEADTPDNFQSRRPNTSFCFLDIRSPGLGDTAMYLCATSPTRDQNIQYFGAGTRLSVL.

This clone was detected a few times. The J gene is TRBJ2-7, the V gene TRBV9; TRBD1 matches 9 bases. V gave up 4 bases and J gave up 4 bases; unmatched junction bases: 12. The CDR3 consists of 16 residues. Germline assignment: CDR1 SGDLS and CDR2 YYNGEE. The CDR3 DNA reads as TGTGCCAGCAGCCCCAGGCCGGGACAGGGCGTATACGAGCAGTACTTC. Its protein product is CASSPRPGQGVYEQYF. Using reference TRBV9 and TRBJ2-7 for the parts outside the CDR3, the full variable domain is DSGVTQTPKHLITATGQRVTLRCSPRSGDLSVYWYQQSLDQGLQFLIQYYNGEERAKGNILERFSAQQFPDLHSELNLSSLELGDSALYFCASSPRPGQGVYEQYFGPGTRLTVT.

The V and J genes are TRBV3-1 (or the pseudogene TRBV3-2) and TRBJ2-1, with D perhaps matching TRBD2 (5 bases). The CDR3 has 15 residues. V was shortened by 4 bases and J by 6 bases, with 16 bases between the two germline ends. Germline CDR1 is LGHDT and CDR2 is YNNKEL (reference sequence). CDR3 amino acids: CASSLRRAPGNEQFF. The CDR3 DNA follows: TGTGCCAGCAGCCTGAGGCGGGCTCCGGGCAATGAGCAGTTCTTC.

The chain has TRBV6-5 and TRBJ1-5; D is uncertain. The CDR3 has 14 amino acids. V lost 6 bases and J 4 bases, leaving 13 bases between the germline ends. The germline V gene encodes CDR1 MNHEY and CDR2 SVGAGI. The CDR3 sequence: CASRARSSNQPQHF. In DNA, the CDR3 is TGTGCCAGCAGGGCCAGGTCATCGAATCAGCCCCAGCATTTT.

This clone was counted between two and nine times. The chain joins TRBV7-3 to TRBJ2-1, with 8 bases aligning to TRBD1. Germline lookup yields CDR1 SGHTA and CDR2 FQGTGA. The CDR3 totals 13 residues. The junction had 7 bases not matched to a gene; V was cut back by 5 bases and J by 10 bases. CDR3 DNA: TGTGCCAGCAGCCTGGACAGGGCCCAGGAGCAGTTCTTC. Protein: CASSLDRAQEQFF.

The rearrangement links TRBV9 to TRBJ1-5; D is unresolved. CDR3 length: 14 amino acids. Germline V gene sequence: CDR1 SGDLS, CDR2 YYNGEE. The V and J ends lost 4 bases and 2 bases respectively, with 10 bases between them. CDR3 coding DNA: TGTGCCAGCAGCACCCACTCTGGCAATCAGCCCCAGCATTTT. Translation: CASSTHSGNQPQHF.

This chain links TRBV7-6 with TRBJ2-7; 8 bases align to TRBD1. The CDR3 is 17 residues long. CDR1 and CDR2 (germline): SGHVS, FNYEAQ. J was trimmed by 4 bases and V by 8 bases; bases with no gene match: 19. The chain's CDR3 is CASLWGLGQAFNYEQYF. The CDR3, as DNA: TGTGCCAGCTTATGGGGATTGGGACAGGCTTTTAATTACGAGCAGTACTTC.

V usage is TRBV4-3 and J usage is TRBJ1-1; D uncertain. The CDR3 is 16 amino acids. V gave up 0 bases and J gave up 2 bases, with 13 bases separating them. The germline V gene encodes CDR1 LGHNA and CDR2 YSLEER. DNA of the CDR3: TGCGCCAGCAGCCAAGAACTTAAGGGAGGAAACACTGAAGCTTTCTTT. It encodes CASSQELKGGNTEAFF.